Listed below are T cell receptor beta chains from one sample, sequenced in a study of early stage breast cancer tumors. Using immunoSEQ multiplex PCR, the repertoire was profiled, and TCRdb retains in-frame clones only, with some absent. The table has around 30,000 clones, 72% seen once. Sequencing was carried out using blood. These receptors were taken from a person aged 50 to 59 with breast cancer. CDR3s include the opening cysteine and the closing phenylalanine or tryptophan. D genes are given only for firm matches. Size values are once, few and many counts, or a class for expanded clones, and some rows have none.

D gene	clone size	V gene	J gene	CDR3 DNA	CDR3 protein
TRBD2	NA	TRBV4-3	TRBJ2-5	TGCGCCAGCAGCCAAGATACGACTAGCGGGGTCAGAGAGACCCAGTACTTC	CASSQDTTSGVRETQYF
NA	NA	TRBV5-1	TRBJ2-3	TGCGCCAGCAGAGAGACGGTTATCGGCACAGATACGCAGTATTTT	CASRETVIGTDTQYF
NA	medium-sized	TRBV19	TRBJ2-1	TGTGCCAGTAGTCAAGGACTGAACTCCTACAATGAGCAGTTCTTC	CASSQGLNSYNEQFF
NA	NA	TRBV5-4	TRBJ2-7	TGTGCCAGCAGCCAGGCACAGGGACTCCTTATCTACGAGCAGTACTTC	CASSQAQGLLIYEQYF
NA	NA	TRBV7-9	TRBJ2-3	TGTGCCAGCGGCCCCAGCGTTGGCCCTCGCACAGATACGCAGTATTTT	CASGPSVGPRTDTQYF
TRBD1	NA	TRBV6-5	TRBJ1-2	TGTGCCAGCAGTTCCACCGGGACAGACGGCTACACCTTC	CASSSTGTDGYTF
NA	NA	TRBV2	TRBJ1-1	TGTGCCAGCAGTCCCCCGAGAGGGCGGACTGAAGCTTTCTTT	CASSPPRGRTEAFF
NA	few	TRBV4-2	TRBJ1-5	TGTGCCAGCAGCCAAGGGGGTAGCAATCAGCCCCAGCATTTT	CASSQGGSNQPQHF
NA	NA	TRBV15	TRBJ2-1	TGTGCCACCAGCACATACTACAATGAGCAGTTCTTC	CATSTYYNEQFF
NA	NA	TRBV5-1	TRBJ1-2	TGCGCCAGCAGCTTGAGTACGGGGGACTATGTGGGCTACACCTTC	CASSLSTGDYVGYTF
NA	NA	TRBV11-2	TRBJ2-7	TGTGCCAGCAGCCCAGAAGGGGCCCTCAATGGCGGGGTAAGCTACGAGCAGTACTTC	CASSPEGALNGGVSYEQYF
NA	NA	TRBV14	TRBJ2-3	TGTGCCAGCAGCCAAGGGGACAGCACAGATACGCAGTATTTT	CASSQGDSTDTQYF
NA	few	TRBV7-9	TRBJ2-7	TGTGCCAGCAGCTTAGCGGAGAGCTCCTACGAGCAGTACTTC	CASSLAESSYEQYF
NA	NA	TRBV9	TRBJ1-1	TGTGCCAGCAGCGAATGGGGGAACACTGAAGCTTTCTTT	CASSEWGNTEAFF
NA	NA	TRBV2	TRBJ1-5	TGTGCCAGCAGTGAGTTATCTAGCAATCAGCCCCAGCATTTT	CASSELSSNQPQHF
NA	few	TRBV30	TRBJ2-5	TGTGCCTGGAGTGAGGGGGGACAGTTCCAAGAGACCCAGTACTTC	CAWSEGGQFQETQYF
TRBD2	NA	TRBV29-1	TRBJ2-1	TGCAGCGCTGGAGGGACTAGCGGGAGCAATGAGCAGTTCTTC	CSAGGTSGSNEQFF
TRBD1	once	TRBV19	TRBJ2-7	TGTGCCAGTAGTAGAACAGGGGCGACCGAGCAGTACTTC	CASSRTGATEQYF
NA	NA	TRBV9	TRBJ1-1	TGTGCCAGCAGCGTAGCGACGGGGAGGAACACTGAAGCTTTCTTT	CASSVATGRNTEAFF
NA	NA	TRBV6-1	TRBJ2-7	TGTGCCACCGCCCGCCCCTACGAGCAGTACTTC	CATARPYEQYF
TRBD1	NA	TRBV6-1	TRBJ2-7	TGTGCCAGTACTTCACAGGGGAGCTCCTACGAGCAGTACTTC	CASTSQGSSYEQYF
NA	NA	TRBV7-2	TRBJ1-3	TGTGCCAGCAGTTCAATGAGCTCTGGAAACACCATATATTTT	CASSSMSSGNTIYF
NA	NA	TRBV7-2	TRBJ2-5	TGTGCCAGCAGCTCAAACCAAGAGACCCAGTACTTC	CASSSNQETQYF
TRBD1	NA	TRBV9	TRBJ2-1	TGTGCCAGCGCGGACAGGTTCTACAATGAGCAGTTCTTC	CASADRFYNEQFF
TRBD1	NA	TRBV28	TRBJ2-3	TGTGCCAGCAGTTCCCCCGGACAGGGAGGTACAGATACGCAGTATTTT	CASSSPGQGGTDTQYF
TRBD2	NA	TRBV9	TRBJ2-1	TGTGCCAGCAGCGTAGGGCTAGCGGGAGTGGATGAGCAGTTCTTC	CASSVGLAGVDEQFF
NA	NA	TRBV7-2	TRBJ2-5	TGTGCCAGCAGCTTACGGAACGTGGGCCAAGAGACCCAGTACTTC	CASSLRNVGQETQYF
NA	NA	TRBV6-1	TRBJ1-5	TGTGCCAGCAGACCCGGGGATAGCAATCAGCCCCAGCATTTT	CASRPGDSNQPQHF
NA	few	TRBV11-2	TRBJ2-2	TGTGCCAGCAGACCAGGGGCCTTGGCCCACACCGGGGAGCTGTTTTTT	CASRPGALAHTGELFF
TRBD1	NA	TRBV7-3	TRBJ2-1	TGTGCCAGCAGCGCATCCGGGACAGGATTAATCCATGAGCAGTTCTTC	CASSASGTGLIHEQFF
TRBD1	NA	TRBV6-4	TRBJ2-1	TGTGCCAGCAGCGAGAAACCGGGACAGGGGTTCGATGAGCAGTTCTTC	CASSEKPGQGFDEQFF
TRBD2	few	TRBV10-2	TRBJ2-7	TGCGCCAGCAGGGTGACTAGCGGGCCCGCCTACGAGCAGTACTTC	CASRVTSGPAYEQYF
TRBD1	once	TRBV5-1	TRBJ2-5	TGCGCCAGCAGCTTGGAAGGACAGGGGGGAAGCGAGACCCAGTACTTC	CASSLEGQGGSETQYF
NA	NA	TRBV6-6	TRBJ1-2	TGTGCCAGCATCTCTCCAAGGGGAGCCTATGGCTACACCTTC	CASISPRGAYGYTF
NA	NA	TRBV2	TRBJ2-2	TGTGCCAGCAGTGTAGGGAGCACCACCGGGGAGCTGTTTTTT	CASSVGSTTGELFF
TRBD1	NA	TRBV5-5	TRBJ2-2	TGTGCCAGCAGCTCGACGACAGGGGGGAGGAACACCGGGGAGCTGTTTTTT	CASSSTTGGRNTGELFF
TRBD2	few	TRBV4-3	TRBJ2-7	TGCGCCAGCAGCCAAGATCTAATTTCGCGACTAGCGGGAGTTTACGAGCAGTACTTC	CASSQDLISRLAGVYEQYF
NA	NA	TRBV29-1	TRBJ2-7	TGCAGCGCTCGTGGGACAGGCCGGCGGGGGGACCCCTACGAGCAGTACTTC	CSARGTGRRGDPYEQYF
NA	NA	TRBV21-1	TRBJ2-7	TGTGCCAGCAGCAAAGGAACCACTAGCTCTCCCTACGAGCAGTACTTC	CASSKGTTSSPYEQYF
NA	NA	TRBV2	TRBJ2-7	TGTGCCAGCAGTGACATCCCCGGGTCCAACAGCGGGCAGTACTTC	CASSDIPGSNSGQYF
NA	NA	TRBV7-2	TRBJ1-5	TGTGCCAGCGGCTTAGTAGGGCCAGGGAATAATCAGCCCCAGCATTTT	CASGLVGPGNNQPQHF
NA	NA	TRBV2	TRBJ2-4	TGTGCCAGCAGTGAAAGTCCGACTAGTTTAGGCAAAAACATTCAGTACTTC	CASSESPTSLGKNIQYF
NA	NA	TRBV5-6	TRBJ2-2	TGTGCCAGCAGCCCATCTTCTGGCGAGTACACCGGGGAGCTGTTTTTT	CASSPSSGEYTGELFF
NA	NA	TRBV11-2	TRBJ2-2	TGTGCCAGCAGCGTCCGGGACACCGGGGAGCTGTTTTTT	CASSVRDTGELFF
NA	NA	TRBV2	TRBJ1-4	TGTGCCAGCAGCAGAACGGGAGGCACTAATGAAAAACTGTTTTTT	CASSRTGGTNEKLFF
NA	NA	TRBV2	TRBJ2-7	TGTGCCAGCAGTAGGGACATTACCTACGAGCAGTACTTC	CASSRDITYEQYF
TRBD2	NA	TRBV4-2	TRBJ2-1	TGTGCCAGCAGCCCACGGGAGGGCCTTAGGAATGAGCAGTTCTTC	CASSPREGLRNEQFF
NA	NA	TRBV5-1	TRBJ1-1	TGCGCCAGCAGCTTAGGTACCTTGAACACTGAAGCTTTCTTT	CASSLGTLNTEAFF
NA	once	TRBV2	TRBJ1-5	TGTGCCAGCAGCCGAGGGGGTGGCAATCAGCCCCAGCATTTT	CASSRGGGNQPQHF
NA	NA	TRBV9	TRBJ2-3	TGTGCCAGCAGCGAGGAGGGTTCAGATACGCAGTATTTT	CASSEEGSDTQYF
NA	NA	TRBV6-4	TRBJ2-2	TGTGCCAGCAGTGTCAGCGGGAACACCGGGGAGCTGTTTTTT	CASSVSGNTGELFF
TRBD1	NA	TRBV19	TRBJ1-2	TGTGCCAGTAGGCCCGGGACAGGGTTGGACTATGGCTACACCTTC	CASRPGTGLDYGYTF
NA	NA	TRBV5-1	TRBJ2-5	TGCGCCAGCAGAGGGACCGTGGTTAGCCAAGAGACCCAGTACTTC	CASRGTVVSQETQYF
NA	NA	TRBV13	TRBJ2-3	TGTGCCAGCAGCTCCGGACACAGCACAGATACGCAGTATTTT	CASSSGHSTDTQYF
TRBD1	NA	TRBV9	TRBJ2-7	TGTGCCAGTCTTTTAGCAGGGGGACACGAGCAGTACTTC	CASLLAGGHEQYF
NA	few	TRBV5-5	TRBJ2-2	TGTGCCAGCACCTTGGAGGCCCTCCTCATTAACACCGGGGAGCTGTTTTTT	CASTLEALLINTGELFF
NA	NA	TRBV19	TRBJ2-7	TGTGCCAGTAGTACCCGGACAGTCTACGAGCAGTACTTC	CASSTRTVYEQYF
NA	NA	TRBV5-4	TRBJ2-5	TGTGCCAGCAGCTTAGGGGGAGACCCGGGAGAGACCCAGTACTTC	CASSLGGDPGETQYF
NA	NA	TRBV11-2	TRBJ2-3	TGTGCCAGCAGCCCTGGACTGGAGGATACGCAGTATTTT	CASSPGLEDTQYF